This T cell receptor (beta chain) was retrieved from a study of shared clonotypes between healthy human individuals. Donation came from healthy HIV-negative adults that had no recent acute infections or vaccinations. Germline CDR1 is SGHDT and CDR2 is YYEEEE. The length of the CDR3 is 13 residues. V lost 4 bases and J lost 9, with 14 bases in between. The assay was immunoSEQ multiplex PCR, and TCRdb's table has in-frame clones only and misses some. The sample holds about 490,000 clones, 79% seen once. The sample taken for sequencing was PBMCs. The genes are TRBV5-6 and TRBJ1-5, with D uncertain. The clonotype comes from a woman in her 40s in good health. Some clones in this sample may be carry-over from other donors' samples. CDR3 nucleotide sequence: TGTGCCAGCAGCCTAAACGACCGAGGGCCCCAGCATTTT. This gives the protein CASSLNDRGPQHF.